These 28 T cell receptor delta chains share one sample of origin, sequenced in a study of γδ T cells in repeated Plasmodium falciparum infection. Bulk repertoires came from Vgamma9/Vdelta2+ or Vdelta2-negative gammadelta T cells flow-sorted from PBMC. TCRdb reanalyzed the multiplex PCR reads using CATT. The data hold 75,000 to 100,000 delta-chain clones, with 1.4% observed a single time. The sample comprised gamma-delta T cells from blood. Receptor source: a pool of human donors (malaria-infected and uninfected, not separated).

This clone was seen more than once but under ten times. TCRdb has a much larger clone's protein, which differs at residue 5 from the translation of this DNA, likely because of a read error; what is shown is the protein translated from the DNA. The chain uses TRDV1 and TRDJ1, with 10 bases identical to TRDD3. Germline matching of the DNA provided the J gene here, since TCRdb leaves it blank. This CDR3 contains 25 residues. V lost 3 bases, J lost 0 bases, and 31 bases stayed unmatched. Germline loops: CDR1 TSWWSYY, CDR2 QGS. The CDR3 bases are TGTGCTCTTGGGGACCCCTGGGGTCCGATACTGGGGGATCTTTCTTCACTCCCGTACACCGATAAACTCATCTTT. Its protein product is CALGDPWGPILGDLSSLPYTDKLIF.

In its sample, this clone was seen a few times. TCRdb's listed protein matches a much larger clone and diverges from this DNA's translation at residue 4, likely through a read error; the protein shown comes from the DNA. This sequence joins TRDV1 and TRDJ1; perhaps TRDD3 as D (5 bases). TCRdb offers no J gene call, so here the DNA was matched to germline to obtain one. The CDR3 length is 16 residues. Germline assignment: CDR1 TSWWSYY and CDR2 QGS. The CDR3 loop reads CALEEGWISFTDKLIF. The CDR3 DNA reads as TGTGCTCTTGAGGAAGGGTGGATATCCTTCACCGATAAACTCATCTTT.

The CDR3 is CALTLPTLMGPGGDKLIF. Here the CDR3 DNA reads TGTGCCCTAACCCTTCCTACGCTGATGGGGCCCGGGGGCGATAAACTCATCTTT. This rearrangement joins TRDV1 to TRDJ1, with 9 bases matching TRDD2. As TCRdb names no J gene, one was assigned here on the basis of a DNA match to germline. The germline CDR1 and CDR2 sequences are TSWWSYY and QGS. The length of the CDR3 is 18 residues.

This clone was counted only a few times. The J gene is TRDJ1, the V gene TRDV1, with 8 bases that match TRDD3. The J gene, not given by TCRdb, was assigned here from a germline match of the nucleotide sequence. In germline, CDR1 is TSWWSYY, CDR2 QGS. This CDR3 contains 19 residues. The J segment lost 0 bases and the V segment lost 2 bases, leaving 14 bases of the junction unmatched. Here the CDR3 reads CALGELGVLGASYTDKLIF. The CDR3 DNA reads TGTGCTCTTGGGGAATTAGGGGTACTGGGGGCCTCGTACACCGATAAACTCATCTTT.

This clone was seen at least ten times. This DNA translates differently at residue 16 from the TCRdb protein, which is that of a much larger clone; a read error is likely, and the protein shown is the DNA's own translation. The J segment was not called; the V segment is TRDV2; the D segment call TRDD3 is taken from the table without a DNA check. The CDR3 runs 18 residues. The germline V gene encodes CDR1 GEAIGNYY and CDR2 EKD. CDR3 in DNA: TGTGCCTGTGACACACTTCCTACAGGGGAAGCTTTGACAGCACAACCCTTCTTT. Protein: CACDTLPTGEALTAQPFF.

Points on this clone: This DNA translates differently at residue 6 from the TCRdb protein, which is that of a much larger clone; a read error is likely, and the protein shown is the DNA's own translation. The J gene is TRDJ1, the V gene TRDV1; weak D call: TRDD2 (5 bases). Since TCRdb gives no J gene, matching the DNA to germline was used here to assign it. V lost 9 bases and J 1 base, leaving 9 bases between the germline ends. CDR3 length: 12 amino acids. Per germline, CDR1 TSWWSYY and CDR2 QGS. The CDR3 DNA sequence: TGTGCTCTCCTCCTTCGCACCGATAAACTCATCTTT. This encodes CALLLRTDKLIF.

This clone was counted only a few times. TCRdb pairs this DNA with a much larger clone's protein that differs at residue 16, likely a read error; the protein shown was translated from the DNA. Other DNA sequences from this sample encode an identical CDR3 as well. The gene calls are TRDV1 and TRDJ1; 9 bases are shared with TRDD2. TCRdb carries no J gene annotation; the J gene was assigned here by matching the DNA with germline. Germline lookup yields CDR1 TSWWSYY and CDR2 QGS. The CDR3 has 22 amino acids. J lost 2 bases, V lost 0 bases, and 22 bases had no gene match. The CDR3, as DNA: TGTGCTCTTGGGGAACTGCATACCACCCGCCTTCCTACTTTCAGTTTGACCGATAAACTCATCTTT. This codes for CALGELHTTRLPTFSLTDKLIF.

Concerning this clone: TCRdb has a much larger clone's protein, which differs at residue 12 from the translation of this DNA, likely because of a read error; what is shown is the protein translated from the DNA. This rearrangement joins TRDV2 to TRDJ3; TRDD3 aligns across 13 bases. TCRdb does not report a J gene; here it was assigned by matching the DNA to germline references. V lost 3 bases to trimming and J lost 5 bases; unmatched junction nucleotides: 9. Germline loops: CDR1 GEAIGNYY, CDR2 EKD. CDR3 length equals 19 residues. CDR3 amino acids: CACDSILGDTTRDTRQMFF. DNA for the CDR3: TGTGCCTGTGACTCTATACTGGGGGATACGACCCGGGACACCCGACAGATGTTTTTC.

This clone was detected ten times or more. The chain joins TRDV1 to TRDJ1; possibly TRDD3 for D (5 bases). Germline V gene data show CDR1 as TSWWSYY and CDR2 as QGS. The CDR3 extends over 19 amino acids. Trimming left V 5 bases short and J 0 bases short, with 25 bases between. CDR3 bases: TGTGCTCTTGGGCCGTTTGGGATGGCGATAGGGGGGTACACCGATAAACTCATCTTT. This translates into CALGPFGMAIGGYTDKLIF.

This clone showed up just a few times. TCRdb has a much larger clone's protein, which differs at residue 20 from the translation of this DNA, likely because of a read error; what is shown is the protein translated from the DNA. The CDR3 DNA reads as TGTGCTCTTGGGGAACGGCTTCCTTTCTGGGGATACGGGCGTTTTACCGATAAACTCACCTTT. The encoded protein is CALGERLPFWGYGRFTDKLTF. The V gene was identified as TRDV1, while no J gene was called; the listed D gene, TRDD3, was not tested against the DNA. The CDR3 runs to 21 residues. The germline V gene has CDR1 TSWWSYY and CDR2 QGS.

Only a few counts were recorded for this clone. TCRdb pairs this DNA with a much larger clone's protein that differs at residue 8, likely a read error; the protein shown was translated from the DNA. The J gene is TRDJ1, the V gene TRDV1, with 8 bases aligning to TRDD3. The J gene, missing from TCRdb, was assigned here through DNA to germline matching. The V gene end was trimmed by 2 bases and the J gene end by 1 base; junction bases not matched to a gene: 12. CDR1 and CDR2 from the germline V gene are TSWWSYY and QGS. This CDR3 spans 18 amino acids. Written as DNA, the CDR3 is TGTGCTCTTGGGGAATATCCAGGGGGTGGGGGATTCACCGATAAACTCATCTTT. Translation: CALGEYPGGGGFTDKLIF.

In the case of this clone: Since a far larger clone is one base different, this is likely a read error. Within the sample, other DNA sequences also encode this same CDR3. V and J are TRDV2 and TRDJ1; 12 positions agree with TRDD3. This CDR3 spans 16 amino acids. Per germline, CDR1 GEAIGNYY and CDR2 EKD. This chain's CDR3 is CACDTTTGGYTDKLIF. In DNA, the CDR3 is TGTGCCTGTGACACGACTACTGGGGGATACACCGATAAACTCATTTTT.

In the case of this clone: The translation of this DNA and the TCRdb protein of a much larger clone differ at residue 17, probably owing to a read error; the protein shown here is translated from the DNA. The V gene call is TRDV1, and the J gene call is absent; the table's D call, TRDD3, has no DNA check behind it. This CDR3 is 19 amino acids long. Per germline, CDR1 TSWWSYY and CDR2 QGS. The CDR3 protein is CALCRLQNLLGASTDKRIF. Written as DNA, the CDR3 is TGTGCTCTTTGTCGCCTTCAGAATCTCCTGGGGGCTTCCACCGATAAACGCATCTTT.

This clone rates as medium-sized. The V gene is TRDV2, the J gene TRDJ1; TRDD2 agrees at 7 bases. CDR1 is GEAIGNYY, CDR2 EKD, per germline. The CDR3 has 21 residues. With 0 bases clipped from V and 0 bases from J, the junction kept 21 bases outside the gene matches. The CDR3 spells CACDTGSPFLRPFSDTDKLIF. DNA of the CDR3: TGTGCCTGTGACACCGGAAGCCCATTCCTACGTCCTTTCTCAGACACCGATAAACTCATCTTT.

This clone was seen a handful of times. The protein that TCRdb holds for this DNA derives from a much larger clone and differs from the translated DNA at residue 3, which likely indicates a read error; the protein shown here is translated from the DNA. This chain links TRDV2 with TRDJ1; 9 bases match TRDD3. The J gene was not available in TCRdb and was assigned here by matching the DNA to germline segments. Per germline, CDR1 GEAIGNYY and CDR2 EKD. The CDR3 runs to 22 residues. The CDR3 sequence is CARDRNPTRRGYASRYTDKLIF. Written as DNA, the CDR3 is TGTGCCCGTGACAGGAATCCTACGAGAAGGGGATACGCGAGTAGGTACACCGATAAACTCATCTTT.

Note on this clone: It differs at one base from a far larger clone, so likely a read error. Other nucleotide sequences from this sample produce the same CDR3. J is TRDJ1 and V is TRDV1, with 10 bases lining up with TRDD3. V was pared by 0 bases and J by 0 bases, with 19 bases of the junction left unmatched. This CDR3 is built from 22 residues. The germline CDR1 and CDR2 sequences are TSWWSYY and QGS. CDR3 region: CALGELSYNVLLGDAYTDKLIF. The CDR3 DNA reads TGTGCTCTTGGGGAACTAAGCTACAACGTCCTACTGGGGGATGCTTACACCGATAAACTCATCTTT.

This clone occurred a few times. A far larger clone is off by one base, so a read error is likely. Other nucleotide sequences from this sample produce the same CDR3. The V gene is TRDV1, but the J gene lacks a call; TRDD3, the table's D call, lacks a check against the DNA. Per the germline V gene, CDR1 is TSWWSYY and CDR2 is QGS. This CDR3 spans 16 amino acids. The CDR3 DNA reads as TGTGCTCTTAGGAAATGGGGGATTTATGGCACCGATAAACTCATCTTC. This encodes CALRKWGIYGTDKLIF.

At least ten counts were recorded for this clone. The chain joins TRDV1 to TRDJ1; no clear D gene. TCRdb supplies no J gene; here it was assigned by aligning the nucleotide sequence to germline. The CDR3 is 16 residues long. The V end was cut by 1 base, the J end by 3 bases, with 15 bases between. Germline V gene data show CDR1 as TSWWSYY and CDR2 as QGS. The CDR3 reads CALGEPPQGWADKLIF. CDR3 DNA sequence: TGTGCTCTTGGGGAACCCCCCCAAGGATGGGCCGATAAACTCATCTTT.

This clone was found a few times. TCRdb attributes to this sequence the protein of a much larger clone, which differs from the DNA translation at residue 6; a read error is likely, and the protein displayed is translated from the DNA. This chain joins TRDV2 and TRDJ1; weak D call: TRDD3 (6 bases). TCRdb offers no J gene call, so here the DNA was matched to germline to obtain one. The CDR3 runs 14 residues. The germline V gene encodes CDR1 GEAIGNYY and CDR2 EKD. V gave up 0 bases and J gave up 8 bases, with 15 bases separating them. CDR3 sequence reads: CACDTPGVGTKLIF. CDR3 nucleotides: TGTGCCTGTGACACCCCTGGGGTGGGGACAAAACTCATCTTT.

As to this clone: A far larger clone is just one base off, so this is likely a read error. Other DNA sequences in the sample encode the same CDR3. The gene calls are TRDV1 and TRDJ1; 9 bases match TRDD3. The J gene is not listed in TCRdb, so it was assigned here from a DNA match to germline. The CDR3 is 23 amino acids. The germline CDR1 and CDR2 sequences are TSWWSYY and QGS. The CDR3 spells CALGDPFPYWGTASGPYTDKLIF. CDR3 sequence (DNA): TGCGCTCTTGGGGACCCCTTCCCTTACTGGGGGACCGCGTCTGGCCCGTACACCGATAAACTCATCTTT.

Comment on this clone: A read error likely explains why the TCRdb protein, taken from a much larger clone, differs from this DNA's translation at residue 5; the protein shown is translated from the DNA. The rearrangement links TRAV38-2/DV8 to TRDJ1, with TRDD3 matching 11 bases. TCRdb leaves out the J gene; it was filled in here by matching the DNA to germline. CDR3 length equals 21 residues. With V trimmed by 4 bases and J by 4 bases, 24 bases remained unmatched. Germline V gene data show CDR1 as TSESDYY and CDR2 as QEAYKQQN. Here the CDR3 DNA reads TGTGCTTATAGGGGCGGCCAGATCCTACCGTACCTAACTGGGGGATACGATAAACTCATCTTT. Protein product: CAYRGGQILPYLTGGYDKLIF.

This clone has just a few counts. TCRdb's protein for this DNA is that of a much larger clone and differs from the translation at residue 8, likely a read error; the protein shown is the DNA translation. The genes are TRDV2 and TRDJ1, with 7 bases fitting TRDD3. Assignment of the J gene here rests on matching the DNA to germline, because TCRdb gives none. This CDR3 comprises 16 residues. V shed 3 bases and J 3 bases; nucleotides not matched to a gene: 12. Germline loops: CDR1 GEAIGNYY, CDR2 EKD. This CDR3 reads CACDPLGALGSDKLIF. The CDR3 bases are TGTGCCTGTGACCCCCTGGGTGCACTGGGGTCCGATAAACTCATCTTT.

This clone came up a few times. The TCRdb protein, from a much larger clone, departs from this DNA's translation at residue 11, likely by read error; the protein shown derives from the DNA. The rearrangement uses TRDV2 and TRDJ1, with TRDD3 matching over 9 bases. No J gene is reported in TCRdb; it was inferred here by comparing the DNA with germline. V lost 0 bases and J lost 7; bases outside the gene matches: 23. There are 20 residues in the CDR3. In germline, CDR1 is GEAIGNYY, CDR2 EKD. The CDR3 loop reads CACDTVGLGDAPLSTTKLIF. The CDR3 DNA reads TGTGCCTGTGACACCGTCGGGCTGGGGGATGCTCCCCTCTCAACAACTAAACTCATCTTT.

This clone occurred a few times. One end of the junction fails to match germline, which may point to a read error. The sample has other DNA sequences that encode this CDR3 too. The rearrangement joins TRDV3 to TRDJ1, with 7 bases matching TRDD3. The CDR3 extends over 14 amino acids. Germline loops: CDR1 TVYSNPD, CDR2 GDNSRS (reference sequence). For the CDR3, the DNA is TGTGCCTCCCTTGCTGGGGGGCACACCGATAAGCTCATCTTT. This gives the protein CASLAGGHTDKLIF. Variable domain in full (rest from reference TRDV3 and TRDJ1): CDKVTQSSPDQTVASGSEVVLLCTYDTVYSNPDLFWYRIRPDYSFQFVFYGDNSRSEGADFTQGRFSVKHILTQKAFHLVISPVRTEDSATYYCASLAGGHTDKLIFGKGTRVTVEP.

V gene TRDV1 combines with J gene TRDJ2; D might be TRDD3 (7 bases). TCRdb carries no J gene annotation; the J gene was assigned here by matching the DNA with germline. Germline CDR1 reads TSWWSYY; CDR2 reads QGS. CDR3 length equals 17 residues. V was shortened by 2 bases and J by 1 base, with 14 bases between the two germline ends. The CDR3 loop is CALGESYGGILTAQLFF. DNA of the CDR3: TGTGCTCTTGGGGAATCCTACGGGGGGATTTTGACAGCACAACTCTTCTTT.

As to this clone: The TCRdb record carries a much larger clone's protein, which differs from this DNA's translation at residue 5; a read error is the likely cause, and the protein listed here is the DNA translation. V and J are TRDV2 and TRDJ1, with 11 bases aligning to TRDD3. Here the J gene was assigned by germline matching of the DNA, as TCRdb has none. The CDR3 sequence is 19 residues long. The V gene's germline CDR1 is GEAIGNYY and CDR2 EKD. V gave up 3 bases and J gave up 0 bases; unmatched junction bases: 14. The CDR3 reads CACDLMLLGDTPYTDKLIF. The CDR3 nucleotides are TGTGCCTGTGACCTTATGCTTCTGGGGGATACCCCGTACACCGATAAACTCATCTTT.

About this clone: TCRdb's entry gives the protein of a much larger clone, which mismatches this DNA's translation at residue 8, likely from a read error; the protein reported here is translated from the DNA. The rearrangement joins TRDV3 to TRDJ1; 8 bases are a match to TRDD3. J lost 1 base, V lost 2 bases, and 27 bases had no gene match. The germline CDR1 and CDR2 sequences are TVYSNPD and GDNSRS (reference sequence). This CDR3 comprises 21 residues. The DNA of the CDR3 is TGTGCCTTTTTTGCCCCACCTACGGGGCTACTGGGGGGAATGGCCACCGATAAACTCATCTTT. Translating it yields CAFFAPPTGLLGGMATDKLIF.

This clone occurred many times. The rearrangement joins TRDV1 to TRDJ1; 13 bases map to TRDD3. The V gene end was trimmed by 0 bases and the J gene end by 6 bases; junction bases not matched to a gene: 16. Germline V gene lookup returns CDR1 TSWWSYY and CDR2 QGS. The CDR3 has 20 residues. This chain's CDR3 is CALGELEPSSNWGIRHKLIF. The CDR3 nucleotides are TGTGCTCTTGGGGAACTAGAGCCTTCCAGCAACTGGGGGATACGCCATAAACTCATCTTT.